The next 18 T cell receptor beta chains were all read from a single sample in a study of CD8 T cells in Susac syndrome. It was with random hexamers that about 0.45 to 1 ug RNA was reverse transcribed. MiXCR, run by TCRdb on the immunoSEQ multiplex PCR reads, gives a single entry per CDR3 protein. The sample gives hundreds of thousands of distinct CDR3 sequences, 80% to 95% of which show up once; 0.065% to 0.08% is in the top ten. The sequencing input was CD4+ T cells from PBMCs. The receptors come from a human donor with multiple sclerosis.

The chain couples TRBV2 to TRBJ1-5, with D possibly TRBD1 on 6 matching bases. Germline V gives CDR1 SNHLY, CDR2 FYNNEI. Trimming left V 5 bases short and J 10 bases short, with 12 bases between. The CDR3 spans 12 residues. The CDR3 DNA reads TGTGCCAGCAGTACACAGGGCGTACCCCAGCATTTT. Its translation is CASSTQGVPQHF.

The rearrangement uses TRBV30 and TRBJ1-4; the D gene is possibly TRBD1 (5 bases). CDR3 length: 14 amino acids. Trimming took off 0 bases at V and 3 bases at J, with 8 bases between the two ends. Germline V gene lookup returns CDR1 GTSNPN and CDR2 SVGIG (reference sequence). This chain's CDR3 is CAWSVRGSNEKLFF. The CDR3 DNA reads as TGTGCCTGGAGTGTACGGGGGTCTAATGAAAAACTGTTTTTT.

This clonotype was picked up one time. The V and J genes are TRBV12-3 or TRBV12-4 and TRBJ1-6; D not certain. This CDR3 comprises 14 residues. V was trimmed by 5 bases and J by 9 bases, leaving 14 bases between them. DNA of the CDR3: TGTGCCAGCAGTCCGACTTTGGGTGCTTCACCCCTCCACTTT. As protein: CASSPTLGASPLHF.

This chain connects TRBV6-5 to TRBJ2-3; TRBD2 might be the D (6 bases). Germline lookup yields CDR1 MNHEY and CDR2 SVGAGI. The CDR3 has 14 amino acids. The V end lost 6 bases, the J end lost 2 bases, and 12 bases lay between the germline ends. The CDR3 reads CASRGQGLTDTQYF. DNA for the CDR3: TGTGCCAGCAGAGGCCAGGGACTCACAGATACGCAGTATTTT.

This chain uses TRBV6-1 with TRBJ1-5; unclear D gene. CDR1 is MNHNS, CDR2 SASEGT, per germline. The CDR3 spans 11 residues. V gave up 7 bases and J gave up 5 bases, with 6 bases separating them. CDR3 region: CASTNDQPQHF. The CDR3 DNA reads as TGTGCCAGCACAAACGATCAGCCCCAGCATTTT.

The chain has TRBV7-9 and TRBJ2-3; D is perhaps TRBD1 (7 bases). Trimming left V 4 bases short and J 4 bases short, with 18 bases between. This CDR3 is built from 16 residues. Germline CDR1 is SEHNR and CDR2 is FQNEAQ (reference sequence). CDR3 sequence reads: CASSSGRQGGADTQYF. The CDR3 DNA follows: TGTGCCAGCAGCTCCGGACGACAGGGCGGGGCAGATACGCAGTATTTT.

This chain links TRBV6-2 or TRBV6-3 with TRBJ2-7; TRBD2 matches 8 bases. This CDR3 comprises 13 residues. Germline CDR1 is MNHEY and CDR2 is SVGEGT. Unmatched junction bases numbered 4, after V lost 7 bases and J lost 2 bases. Here the CDR3 reads CASKGGRPYEQYV. CDR3 nucleotide sequence: TGTGCCAGCAAGGGCGGGAGGCCCTACGAGCAGTACGTC.

A remark on this clonotype: At one end, the junction sequence differs from germline, possibly due to a read error. The J gene is TRBJ2-5, the V gene TRBV7-9; D possibly corresponds to TRBD1 (6 bases). The CDR3 has 13 residues. CDR1 is SEHNR and CDR2 is FQNEAQ in the germline V gene (reference sequence). The CDR3 nucleotides read TGTGCCGGCAGCCCGGACAGCCAAGAGACCCAGTACTTC. Translated: CAGSPDSQETQYF.

This sequence joins TRBV6-1 and TRBJ1-5; D is possibly TRBD1 (5 bases). From germline, CDR1 is MNHNS and CDR2 SASEGT. The CDR3 runs to 15 residues. Deletions cut 10 bases from V and 6 bases from J, with 22 bases between. The CDR3 DNA reads as TGTGCCACCGTTGTCGGGGGAACGGTAGGTCAGCCCCAGCATTTT. Its protein is CATVVGGTVGQPQHF.

This sequence joins TRBV29-1 and TRBJ2-1; 12 bases align to TRBD2. The CDR3 is 14 residues long. The V and J ends lost 7 bases and 4 bases, in that order; junction bases with no gene match: 5. Germline CDR1 is SQVTM and CDR2 is ANQGSEA. In nucleotides, the CDR3 is TGCAGCGGTCTCGGACTAGCGGGATACAATGAGCAGTTCTTC. It encodes CSGLGLAGYNEQFF.

CDR3 DNA sequence: TGTGCCAGCACCACGTCGTCGTTCCGGACATCGATTAAGCAGTTCTTC. The encoded protein is CASTTSSFRTSIKQFF. The rearrangement links TRBV3-1 to TRBJ2-1, with D perhaps matching TRBD1 (5 bases). Germline V gene lookup returns CDR1 LGHDT and CDR2 YNNKEL (reference sequence). Trimming shortened V by 7 bases and J by 11 bases, and 27 bases separated the two germline ends. The CDR3 length is 16 residues.

V usage is TRBV29-1 and J usage is TRBJ1-1; perhaps TRBD1 as D (5 bases). The CDR3 is 13 residues long. V was cut by 7 bases and J by 0 bases, with 12 bases left in between. Germline CDR1 SQVTM, CDR2 ANQGSEA. CDR3 nucleotide sequence: TGCAGCGCGGATGACAGAATGAACACTGAAGCTTTCTTT. Translated, it gives CSADDRMNTEAFF.

This rearrangement joins TRBV20-1 to TRBJ2-5, with D possibly matching TRBD2 (5 bases). The CDR3 covers 12 residues. Germline assignment: CDR1 DFQATT and CDR2 SNEGSKA (reference sequence). Trimming cost V 3 bases and J 4 bases, with 9 bases left between them. For the CDR3, the DNA is TGCAGTGCTAGGCGGCTAGCAGAGACCCAGTACTTC. Protein sequence: CSARRLAETQYF.

V usage is TRBV6-1 and J usage is TRBJ1-1; perhaps TRBD1 as D (6 bases). The CDR3 runs 15 residues. Per the germline V gene, CDR1 is MNHNS and CDR2 is SASEGT. The V end was cut by 3 bases, the J end by 5 bases, with 16 bases between. The chain's CDR3 is CASSDTGASKTEAFF. The CDR3 DNA reads as TGTGCCAGCAGTGATACGGGGGCGTCGAAAACTGAAGCTTTCTTT.

Here the CDR3 reads CASSFRPAGAYEQYF. The CDR3 DNA sequence: TGTGCCAGCAGTTTCCGACCCGCAGGGGCCTACGAGCAGTACTTC. V gene TRBV28 combines with J gene TRBJ2-7; a possible D gene is TRBD1 (6 bases). V was cut by 3 bases and J by 2 bases, with 14 bases left in between. From germline, CDR1 is MDHEN and CDR2 SYDVKM. The CDR3 loop spans 15 amino acids.

The chain's CDR3 is CASSLSRVSDIQYF. Here the CDR3 DNA reads TGTGCCAGCAGCTTATCGAGGGTTTCGGACATTCAGTACTTC. The V gene is TRBV11-2, the J gene TRBJ2-4, with a possible D match to TRBD2 (5 bases). This CDR3 has 14 amino acids. Looked up from germline, CDR1 is SGHAT and CDR2 is FQNNGV. Trimming left V 2 bases short and J 8 bases short, with 13 bases between.

This clonotype appeared once. The J gene is TRBJ2-2, the V gene TRBV4-1; no firm D call. CDR1 is MGHRA and CDR2 is YSYEKL in the germline V gene. The V gene lost 0 bases and the J gene lost 2 bases, with 13 bases spanning the gap. CDR3 length: 17 amino acids. The CDR3 region is CASSQDQTRLNTGELFF. The DNA of the CDR3 is TGCGCCAGCAGCCAAGATCAAACCAGGTTAAACACCGGGGAGCTGTTTTTT.

The rearrangement joins TRBV20-1 to TRBJ2-1; D may be TRBD2 (7 bases). The CDR3 totals 15 residues. Germline assignment: CDR1 DFQATT and CDR2 SNEGSKA (reference sequence). The V end lost 3 bases, the J end lost 0 bases, and 12 bases lay between the germline ends. This CDR3 reads CSARRGLFSYNEQFF. CDR3 DNA sequence: TGCAGTGCTAGGCGGGGGCTGTTCTCCTACAATGAGCAGTTCTTC.